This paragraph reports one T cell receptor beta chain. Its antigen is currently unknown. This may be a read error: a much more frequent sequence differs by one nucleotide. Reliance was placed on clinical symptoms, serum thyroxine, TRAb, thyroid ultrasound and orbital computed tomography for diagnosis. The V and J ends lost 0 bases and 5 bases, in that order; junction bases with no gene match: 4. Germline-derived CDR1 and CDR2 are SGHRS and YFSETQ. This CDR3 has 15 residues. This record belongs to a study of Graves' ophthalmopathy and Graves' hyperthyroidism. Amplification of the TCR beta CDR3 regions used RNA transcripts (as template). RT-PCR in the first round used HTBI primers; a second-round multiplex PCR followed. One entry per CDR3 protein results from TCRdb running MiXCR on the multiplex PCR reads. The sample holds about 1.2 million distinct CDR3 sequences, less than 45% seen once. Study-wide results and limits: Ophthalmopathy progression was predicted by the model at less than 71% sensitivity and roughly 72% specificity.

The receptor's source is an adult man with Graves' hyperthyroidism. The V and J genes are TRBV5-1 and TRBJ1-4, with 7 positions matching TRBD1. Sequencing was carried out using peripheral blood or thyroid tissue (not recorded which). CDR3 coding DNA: TGCGCCAGCAGCTTGGGGGACAGCCTGAATGAAAAACTGTTTTTT. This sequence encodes CASSLGDSLNEKLFF.